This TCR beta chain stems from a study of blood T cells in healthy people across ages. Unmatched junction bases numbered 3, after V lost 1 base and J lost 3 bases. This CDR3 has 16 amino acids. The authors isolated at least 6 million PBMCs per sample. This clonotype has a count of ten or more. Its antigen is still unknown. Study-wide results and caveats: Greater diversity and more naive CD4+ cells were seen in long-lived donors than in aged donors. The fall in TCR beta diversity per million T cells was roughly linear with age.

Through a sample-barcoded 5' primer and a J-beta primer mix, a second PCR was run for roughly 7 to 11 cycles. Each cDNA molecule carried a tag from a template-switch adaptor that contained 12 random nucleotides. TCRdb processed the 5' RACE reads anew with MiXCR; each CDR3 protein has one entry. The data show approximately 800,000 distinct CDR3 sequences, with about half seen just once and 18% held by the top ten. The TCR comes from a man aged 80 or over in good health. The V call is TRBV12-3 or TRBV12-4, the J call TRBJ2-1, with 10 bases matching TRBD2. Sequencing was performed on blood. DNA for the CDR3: TGTGCCAGCAGTTTAGTAGCGGGAGGAATCTACAATGAGCAGTTCTTC. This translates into CASSLVAGGIYNEQFF.